The following is a TCR beta chain sequence with its context. Its antigen is unknown. Via MiXCR, TCRdb re-called the 5' RACE reads, giving one row per CDR3 protein. The sample carries about 240,000 distinct CDR3 sequences, about 11% recorded once. The sample is drawn from a study of identical twins. General study findings and limits: Not following the same donors, the study drew its conclusions from cross-sectional statistical analysis.

The CDR3 consists of 15 residues. CDR1 is KGHSH, CDR2 LQKENI, per germline. V lost 8 bases and J lost 6; bases outside the gene matches: 13. This rearrangement joins TRBV18 to TRBJ2-1, with 7 bases lining up with TRBD1. This sequence originates from a man between 45 and 60 years old in good health. Sequencing was done on a sample of memory T cells sorted from blood. For the CDR3, the DNA is TGTGCCAGCCGACGACAGGGTGAGGGGGCCAATGAGCAGTTCTTC. Protein sequence: CASRRQGEGANEQFF.